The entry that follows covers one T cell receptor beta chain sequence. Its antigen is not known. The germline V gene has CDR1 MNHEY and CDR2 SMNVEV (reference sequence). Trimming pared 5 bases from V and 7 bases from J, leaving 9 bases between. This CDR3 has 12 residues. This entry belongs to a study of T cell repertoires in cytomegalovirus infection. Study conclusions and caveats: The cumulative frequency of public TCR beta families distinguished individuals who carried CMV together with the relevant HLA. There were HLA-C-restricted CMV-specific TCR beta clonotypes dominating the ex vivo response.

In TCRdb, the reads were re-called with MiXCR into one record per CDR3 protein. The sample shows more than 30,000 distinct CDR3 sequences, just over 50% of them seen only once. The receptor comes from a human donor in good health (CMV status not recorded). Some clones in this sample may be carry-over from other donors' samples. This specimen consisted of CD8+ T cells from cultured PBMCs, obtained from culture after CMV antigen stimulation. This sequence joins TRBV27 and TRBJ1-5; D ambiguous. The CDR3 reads CASSPQGQPQHF. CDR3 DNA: TGTGCCAGCAGTCCGCAAGGGCAGCCCCAGCATTTT.